A single sample gave rise to the 26 T cell receptor beta chains below, sequenced in a study of blood T cell repertoires in COVID-19. Sequencing used immunoSEQ multiplex PCR; TCRdb keeps in-frame clones, though not all of them. The data show hundreds of thousands of clones, around 84% seen once. Source material: PBMCs or T cells enriched from blood (not recorded which). These receptor sequences come from a woman between 50 and 59 years old who had recovered from COVID-19.

The V call is TRBV19, the J call TRBJ2-1, with TRBD2 identical over 8 bases. Germline trimming cut 4 bases from V and 2 bases from J; bases unmatched to any gene: 1. The CDR3 contains 14 residues. Per germline, CDR1 LNHDA and CDR2 SQIVND (reference sequence). The CDR3 loop reads CASSNGRAYNEQFF. DNA for the CDR3: TGTGCCAGTAGTAACGGGAGGGCCTACAATGAGCAGTTCTTC.

The CDR3 protein is CASSPDRGYEQYF. The CDR3, as DNA: TGTGCCAGCAGCCCCGACAGGGGATACGAGCAGTACTTC. The V and J genes are TRBV7-3 and TRBJ2-7, with 8 bases identical to TRBD1. This CDR3 comprises 13 residues. Germline CDR1 reads SGHTA; CDR2 reads FQGTGA. After removal of 5 bases from V and 4 bases from J, the junction contained 4 bases not matched to a gene.

The chain links TRBV19 to TRBJ1-2; D gene unclear. V was shortened by 4 bases and J by 5 bases, with 8 bases between the two germline ends. The CDR3 spans 12 residues. The germline V gene encodes CDR1 LNHDA and CDR2 SQIVND (reference sequence). The chain's CDR3 is CASSTRGYGYTF. The CDR3 DNA sequence: TGTGCCAGTAGTACCCGGGGATATGGCTACACCTTC.

This chain links TRBV6-5 with TRBJ2-3; tentatively, D is TRBD1 (5 bases). Germline assignment: CDR1 MNHEY and CDR2 SVGAGI. This CDR3 has 12 residues. V lost 7 bases, J lost 2 bases, and 7 bases lay in between. CDR3 loop: CASKGVTDTQYF. CDR3 nucleotide sequence: TGTGCCAGCAAAGGGGTCACAGATACGCAGTATTTT.

The gene calls are TRBV28 and TRBJ1-5, with D possibly matching TRBD1 (5 bases). V shed 4 bases and J shed 1 base, with 11 bases lying between them. Germline CDR1 and CDR2: MDHEN and SYDVKM. The CDR3 is 15 residues long. The CDR3 here is CASSSPTASNQPQHF. The CDR3 region has the DNA TGTGCCAGCAGTTCCCCGACAGCCAGCAATCAGCCCCAGCATTTT.

The genes are TRBV7-2 and TRBJ2-5; TRBD1 aligns across 9 bases. V shed 3 bases, J shed 5 bases, and the junction held 7 bases outside the gene matches. CDR1 and CDR2 from the germline V gene are SGHTA and FQGNSA. CDR3 size: 15 residues. CDR3 coding DNA: TGTGCCAGCAGCTTTACTACAGGGGGCGCTGAGACCCAGTACTTC. It specifies CASSFTTGGAETQYF.

This chain joins TRBV10-3 and TRBJ2-1; 10 bases align to TRBD2. Germline assignment: CDR1 ENHRY and CDR2 SYGVKD. After removal of 10 bases from V and 0 bases from J, the junction contained 18 bases not matched to a gene. The CDR3 has 19 amino acids. For the CDR3, the DNA is TGTGCCACCGGACCGGGACTAGCGACCAGACCGAGCTCCTACAATGAGCAGTTCTTC. Translated: CATGPGLATRPSSYNEQFF.

The rearrangement joins TRBV19 to TRBJ1-5; 10 bases match TRBD1. Germline loops: CDR1 LNHDA, CDR2 SQIVND (reference sequence). The CDR3 spans 15 residues. V was clipped by 3 bases and J by 6 bases; unmatched bases: 5. CDR3 amino acids: CASSIETGGFQPQHF. In DNA, the CDR3 is TGTGCCAGTAGTATTGAGACAGGGGGCTTTCAGCCCCAGCATTTT.

About this clone itself: Within the sample, other DNA sequences also encode this same CDR3. This chain connects TRBV18 to TRBJ2-7, with D perhaps TRBD1 (7 bases). Germline V CDR1 and CDR2: KGHSH, LQKENI. The CDR3 sequence is 15 residues long. The V end was cut by 2 bases, the J end by 2 bases, with 13 bases between. The DNA for the CDR3 is TGTGCCAGCTCACCAGGCCAGGGGGGAACCTACGAGCAGTACTTC. It translates to CASSPGQGGTYEQYF.

The gene calls are TRBV19 and TRBJ1-6; weak D call: TRBD1 (6 bases). Trimming left V 6 bases short and J 1 base short, with 16 bases between. Germline V gene data show CDR1 as LNHDA and CDR2 as SQIVND (reference sequence). The CDR3 has 17 amino acids. CDR3 residues: CASSDRAGASYNSPLHF. Written as DNA, the CDR3 is TGTGCCAGTAGCGACCGGGCAGGGGCGTCCTATAATTCACCCCTCCACTTT.

The DNA of the CDR3 is TGTGCCAGCAGCTTAGGGGCCGTCCCTTCACCCCTCCACTTT. Its translation is CASSLGAVPSPLHF. The rearrangement joins TRBV11-1 to TRBJ1-6, with D hard to call. The germline CDR1 and CDR2 sequences are SGHAT and FQDESV (reference sequence). The CDR3 runs to 14 residues. Trimming took off 1 base at V and 9 bases at J, with 10 bases between the two ends.

Concerning this clone itself: Different DNA sequences within this sample yield the same CDR3. The gene calls are TRBV25-1 and TRBJ2-1, with D unclear. Germline lookup yields CDR1 MGHDK and CDR2 SYGVNS. CDR3 length: 15 amino acids. V was cut by 2 bases and J by 1 base, with 9 bases left in between. The CDR3 loop reads CASSELDSSYNEQFF. In nucleotides, the CDR3 is TGTGCCAGCAGTGAACTTGACTCATCCTACAATGAGCAGTTCTTC.

The J gene is TRBJ2-1, the V gene TRBV1; the D call in the table, TRBD2, was not verified against the DNA. TRBV1 is designated a pseudogene. The CDR3 is made up of 17 amino acids. CDR3 sequence (DNA): TGCACCAGCAGCCAAGATAGGGCGGGAGGGCCTTCGAATGAGCAGTTCTTC. Its protein is CTSSQDRAGGPSNEQFF.

The gene calls are TRBV15 and TRBJ2-7; TRBD2 aligns across 10 bases. In germline, CDR1 is LNHNV, CDR2 YYDKDF (reference sequence). V was pared by 1 base and J by 1 base, with 13 bases of the junction left unmatched. The CDR3 extends over 19 amino acids. This chain's CDR3 is CATSRALMGLAGVSYEQYF. Written as DNA, the CDR3 is TGTGCCACCAGCAGAGCCTTAATGGGGCTAGCGGGAGTATCCTACGAGCAGTACTTC.

The chain joins TRBV6-5 to TRBJ2-3; 7 nucleotides agree with TRBD2. Germline CDR1 MNHEY, CDR2 SVGAGI. CDR3 length: 15 amino acids. J was trimmed by 3 bases and V by 0 bases; bases with no gene match: 3. The CDR3 reads CASSYSWEGTDTQYF. The CDR3 nucleotides read TGTGCCAGCAGTTACTCGTGGGAGGGAACAGATACGCAGTATTTT.

The count of this clone is one. This sequence joins TRBV28 and TRBJ2-7; tentatively, D is TRBD1 (5 bases). This CDR3 is 15 amino acids long. Looked up from germline, CDR1 is MDHEN and CDR2 is SYDVKM. Between the trimmed V and J ends, which lost 6 bases and 0 bases, there was a span of 15 bases. CDR3: CASSPFITGSYEQYF. Here the CDR3 DNA reads TGTGCCAGCAGCCCGTTCATCACAGGCTCCTACGAGCAGTACTTC.

The gene calls are TRBV28 and TRBJ1-2; no reliable D call. V was pared by 3 bases and J by 4 bases, with 21 bases between. This CDR3 is built from 17 residues. Germline CDR1 reads MDHEN; CDR2 reads SYDVKM. The CDR3: CASSFPSNRRSGYGYTF. DNA for the CDR3: TGTGCCAGCAGTTTCCCATCCAACCGGCGGAGCGGCTATGGCTACACCTTC.

This clone was detected only a few times. The rearrangement uses TRBV19 and TRBJ1-1; D gene uncertain. This CDR3 is built from 13 residues. Trimming cost V 3 bases and J 1 base, with 6 bases left between them. Germline V gives CDR1 LNHDA, CDR2 SQIVND (reference sequence). The CDR3 here is CASSIGQNTEAFF. Written as DNA, the CDR3 is TGTGCCAGTAGTATCGGTCAGAACACTGAAGCTTTCTTT.

J is TRBJ1-2 and V is TRBV28, with 8 bases that match TRBD1. This CDR3 is built from 13 residues. The ends lost 2 bases at V and 6 bases at J; junction bases unmatched: 2. Germline lookup yields CDR1 MDHEN and CDR2 SYDVKM. CDR3 amino acids: CASSLPGGDGYTF. The CDR3 DNA is TGTGCCAGCAGTTTACCAGGGGGCGATGGCTACACCTTC.

The V gene is TRBV7-6, the J gene TRBJ2-7; 7 nucleotides agree with TRBD2. Germline trimming cut 1 base from V and 3 bases from J; bases unmatched to any gene: 6. CDR1 is SGHVS and CDR2 is FNYEAQ in the germline V gene. The CDR3 has 15 residues. The CDR3 sequence is CASSLGGGGDYEQYF. Here the CDR3 DNA reads TGTGCCAGCAGCTTAGGGGGGGGAGGAGACTACGAGCAGTACTTC.

The chain links TRBV28 to TRBJ1-6, with TRBD1 matching over 7 bases. The V segment lost 4 bases and the J segment 8 bases; nucleotides outside the gene matches: 2. There are 13 residues in the CDR3. Germline lookup yields CDR1 MDHEN and CDR2 SYDVKM. The CDR3 protein is CASSYQGDSPLHF. CDR3 sequence (DNA): TGTGCCAGCAGTTACCAGGGGGATTCACCCCTCCACTTT.

The chain carries TRBV25-1 and TRBJ1-1; D not certain. V gave up 6 bases and J gave up 4 bases, with 18 bases separating them. Germline loops: CDR1 MGHDK, CDR2 SYGVNS. This CDR3 has 15 amino acids. The CDR3 loop is CASRSPEGGSTEAFF. Here the CDR3 DNA reads TGTGCCAGCAGGTCCCCGGAAGGCGGGAGCACTGAAGCTTTCTTT. Looking up the rest from reference TRBV25-1 and TRBJ1-1 gives the full variable domain: EADIYQTPRYLVIGTGKKITLECSQTMGHDKMYWYQQDPGMELHLIHYSYGVNSTEKGDLSSESTVSRIRTEHFPLTLESARPSHTSQYLCASRSPEGGSTEAFFGQGTRLTVV.

As concerns this clone: Other DNA sequences within the sample encode an identical CDR3. The DNA of the CDR3 is TGTGCCAGCTCAACGGGACAGGGGAACTATGGCTACACCTTC. It encodes CASSTGQGNYGYTF. The chain is built from TRBV18 and TRBJ1-2; 10 bases line up with TRBD1. V shed 5 bases, J shed 2 bases, and the junction held 2 bases outside the gene matches. CDR3 size: 14 residues. CDR1 and CDR2 from the germline V gene are KGHSH and LQKENI. Full variable domain (outside the CDR3, taken from reference TRBV18 and TRBJ1-2): NAGVMQNPRHLVRRRGQEARLRCSPMKGHSHVYWYRQLPEEGLKFMVYLQKENIIDESGMPKERFSAEFPKEGPSILRIQQVVRGDSAAYFCASSTGQGNYGYTFGSGTRLTVV.

This chain uses TRBV14 with TRBJ2-5, with TRBD2 as a possible D gene (6 bases). The germline V gene encodes CDR1 SGHDN and CDR2 FVKESK. This CDR3 contains 16 residues. Trimming removed 0 bases from V and 3 bases from J, with 14 bases in between. CDR3 nucleotide sequence: TGTGCCAGCAGCCAAGATAGCGGACGGGGAGAAGAGACCCAGTACTTC. Translation: CASSQDSGRGEETQYF.

This chain's CDR3 is CASSLGGPGEAFF. Written as DNA, the CDR3 is TGCGCCAGCAGCTTGGGGGGGCCCGGTGAAGCTTTCTTT. The gene calls are TRBV5-1 and TRBJ1-1; TRBD1 might be the D (6 bases). The V end lost 0 bases, the J end lost 7 bases, and 10 bases lay between the germline ends. CDR1 is SGHRS, CDR2 YFSETQ, per germline. This CDR3 is 13 amino acids long.

The chain employs TRBV28 and TRBJ1-4; D call uncertain. Between the trimmed V and J ends, which lost 6 bases and 4 bases, there was a span of 12 bases. Germline V lookup: CDR1 MDHEN, CDR2 SYDVKM. The CDR3 sequence is 14 residues long. This CDR3 reads CASRPTRDNEKLFF. CDR3 coding DNA: TGTGCCAGCAGACCGACGAGGGATAATGAAAAACTGTTTTTT.